These T cell receptor beta chains were read from a single sample in a study of CD8 T cells in Susac syndrome. TCRdb passed the immunoSEQ multiplex PCR reads through MiXCR, listing each CDR3 protein once. The table records under 200,000 distinct CDR3 sequences, roughly nine tenths of them present only once. What was sequenced was CD4+ T cells from PBMCs. These receptors came from a human donor with Susac syndrome. The CDR3 runs from the conserved cysteine through the conserved F or W. D genes are given only for firm matches. Not every row has a clone size; where given, it reads once, few, many or a size class.

TRBV27	TRBJ2-5	.	TRBD1	CASSFRGLGETQYF	TGTGCCAGCAGTTTCAGGGGGCTCGGGGAGACCCAGTACTTC
TRBV12-3/TRBV12-4	TRBJ1-5	few	.	CASSSTVWEPQHF	TGTGCCAGCAGTTCGACAGTGTGGGAGCCCCAGCATTTT
TRBV7-9	TRBJ2-7	.	TRBD1	CASSLMGGTGIYEQYF	TGTGCCAGCAGCCTCATGGGAGGGACAGGGATCTACGAGCAGTACTTC
TRBV20-1	TRBJ2-2	.	.	CSARDRGTGELFF	TGCAGTGCTAGAGATCGGGGCACCGGGGAGCTGTTTTTT
TRBV10-3	TRBJ2-7	.	.	CAISESPGVITYEQYF	TGTGCCATCAGTGAGTCTCCGGGAGTAATCACATACGAGCAGTACTTC
TRBV5-4	TRBJ2-7	.	TRBD1	CASSLRDRGSEQYF	TGTGCCAGCAGCTTAAGGGACAGGGGGTCCGAGCAGTACTTC
TRBV30	TRBJ2-1	.	TRBD2	CASSGLAGNNEQFF	TGTGCCTCTTCGGGACTAGCGGGGAACAATGAGCAGTTCTTC
TRBV12-3/TRBV12-4	TRBJ2-7	.	.	CASSLRAGATYEQYF	TGTGCCAGCAGTTTAAGGGCAGGGGCCACATACGAGCAGTACTTC
TRBV5-6	TRBJ2-5	.	TRBD2	CASSLVAGGPPTQYF	TGTGCCAGCAGCTTGGTAGCGGGGGGGCCACCGACCCAGTACTTC
TRBV20-1	TRBJ1-5	.	.	CSASPGNSNQPQHF	TGCAGTGCTAGCCCAGGGAATAGCAATCAGCCCCAGCATTTT
TRBV30	TRBJ2-7	.	.	CAWSGKQGFEQYF	TGTGCCTGGAGCGGGAAACAGGGATTCGAGCAGTACTTC
TRBV3-1	TRBJ1-1	.	TRBD1	CASSRLQGEAFF	TGTGCCAGCAGCCGCCTACAGGGGGAGGCTTTCTTT
TRBV18	TRBJ2-5	.	.	CASSPLLAGAETQYF	TGTGCCAGCTCACCGCTACTAGCCGGGGCAGAGACCCAGTACTTC
TRBV7-3	TRBJ2-5	.	.	CASSLFGSQRGETQYF	TGTGCCAGCAGCTTATTTGGTAGCCAGAGGGGAGAGACCCAGTACTTC
TRBV15	TRBJ1-2	.	.	CATSRGRRADNYGYTF	TGTGCCACCAGCAGAGGCCGGAGGGCGGATAACTATGGCTACACCTTC
TRBV7-2	TRBJ1-5	.	.	CASSPRDQPQHF	TGTGCCAGCAGCCCCAGGGATCAGCCCCAGCATTTT
TRBV5-1	TRBJ2-5	many	.	CASSSQETQYF	TGTGCCAGCAGTTCACAAGAGACCCAGTACTTC
TRBV28	TRBJ2-5	.	.	CASITAGPQETQYF	TGTGCCAGCATTACCGCCGGGCCTCAAGAGACCCAGTACTTC
TRBV27	TRBJ1-2	.	TRBD1	CASRRQGAEAGYTF	TGTGCCAGCAGGAGACAGGGGGCGGAGGCTGGCTACACCTTC
TRBV9	TRBJ2-1	.	.	CASSVAGGSYNEQFF	TGTGCCAGCAGCGTAGCCGGAGGGTCCTACAATGAGCAGTTCTTC
TRBV7-2	TRBJ2-5	.	.	CASSLAGTETQYF	TGTGCCAGCAGCTTAGCGGGGACGGAGACCCAGTACTTC
TRBV13	TRBJ2-7	.	TRBD1	CASSLYRPRDRNYEQYF	TGTGCCAGCAGCTTATATCGACCCCGGGACAGAAACTACGAGCAGTACTTC
TRBV3-1	TRBJ2-7	.	.	CASGWGPMSYEQYF	TGTGCCAGCGGCTGGGGACCGATGTCCTACGAGCAGTACTTC
TRBV30	TRBJ1-5	.	.	CAWSQGGNQPQHF	TGTGCCTGGAGCCAGGGAGGGAATCAGCCCCAGCATTTT
TRBV7-2	TRBJ1-5	.	.	CASRPQGLGDQPQHF	TGTGCCAGCAGACCACAGGGTCTTGGGGATCAGCCCCAGCATTTT
TRBV28	TRBJ2-3	.	.	CASSGGGPRKDTQYF	TGTGCCAGCAGCGGTGGAGGACCACGAAAAGATACGCAGTATTTT
TRBV7-8	TRBJ1-2	.	TRBD1	CASSSRQGGYGYTF	TGTGCCAGCAGTTCTCGACAGGGAGGTTATGGCTACACCTTC
TRBV19	TRBJ1-5	.	.	CASRGLDGSNQPQHF	TGTGCCAGTAGGGGGTTGGATGGTAGCAATCAGCCCCAGCATTTT
TRBV25-1	TRBJ1-1	.	.	CASSVTGSMNTEAFF	TGTGCCAGCAGTGTCACAGGCAGCATGAACACTGAAGCTTTCTTT
TRBV2	TRBJ2-1	.	TRBD1	CASSVDGQGNEQFF	TGTGCCAGCAGCGTTGATGGACAGGGCAATGAGCAGTTCTTC
TRBV5-1	TRBJ2-3	once	TRBD2	CASSLGTNPTDTQYF	TGCGCCAGCAGCTTAGGGACTAACCCCACAGATACGCAGTATTTT
TRBV10-3	TRBJ2-7	.	.	CATRTHTDEQYF	TGTGCCACCCGGACTCATACCGACGAGCAGTACTTC
TRBV2	TRBJ2-5	.	TRBD1	CASRVGTGEETQYF	TGTGCCAGCAGGGTAGGGACAGGGGAAGAGACCCAGTACTTC
TRBV6-5	TRBJ2-7	.	TRBD1	CASRGDRPLYEQYF	TGTGCCAGCAGAGGGGACAGACCACTCTACGAGCAGTACTTC
TRBV20-1	TRBJ2-6	.	TRBD1	CSARAVGQGASGANVLTF	TGCAGTGCTAGGGCCGTGGGACAGGGGGCTAGTGGGGCCAACGTCCTGACTTTC
TRBV7-9	TRBJ2-7	few	.	CASSFRDDPPYEQYF	TGTGCCAGCAGCTTCCGGGACGATCCGCCCTACGAGCAGTACTTC
TRBV18	TRBJ1-6	.	.	CASSMWTDNSPLHF	TGTGCCAGCTCAATGTGGACGGACAATTCACCCCTCCACTTT
TRBV12-3/TRBV12-4	TRBJ1-2	.	.	CASSFGAIHYGYTF	TGTGCCAGCAGTTTTGGTGCAATCCACTATGGCTACACCTTC
TRBV6-5	TRBJ1-1	.	.	CASSPSSVGNTEAFF	TGTGCCAGCAGCCCGAGCTCGGTAGGGAACACTGAAGCTTTCTTT
TRBV20-1	TRBJ2-5	.	.	CSAREGLSRVTQYF	TGCAGTGCTAGAGAGGGACTGTCACGAGTGACCCAGTACTTC
TRBV19	TRBJ2-3	.	.	CASTVSGYEAGSTDTQYF	TGTGCCAGTACTGTATCGGGCTATGAGGCGGGGAGCACAGATACGCAGTATTTT
TRBV20-1	TRBJ1-1	.	TRBD1	CSARDRERGEAFF	TGCAGTGCTAGGGACAGGGAGCGCGGTGAAGCTTTCTTT
TRBV5-1	TRBJ1-2	.	.	CASSLASQGGWGYTF	TGCGCCAGCAGCTTGGCAAGTCAGGGCGGTTGGGGCTACACCTTC
TRBV11-2	TRBJ2-3	.	TRBD2	CASSPGREGTDTQYF	TGTGCCAGCAGCCCCGGGAGGGAGGGCACAGATACGCAGTATTTT
TRBV4-1	TRBJ1-1	.	TRBD1	CASSQYWTGMNTEAFF	TGCGCCAGCAGCCAATATTGGACAGGGATGAACACTGAAGCTTTCTTT
TRBV12-3/TRBV12-4	TRBJ2-1	once	TRBD1	CASANPGQSTVDEQFF	TGTGCCAGCGCAAACCCGGGACAGTCGACGGTCGATGAGCAGTTCTTC
TRBV28	TRBJ2-7	once	TRBD1	CASSSGQGLMGGYF	TGTGCCAGCAGTTCGGGACAGGGGTTGATGGGGGGATACTTC
TRBV29-1	TRBJ1-2	.	.	CSVGTNSNYGYTF	TGCAGCGTTGGGACGAACTCTAACTATGGCTACACCTTC
TRBV4-1	TRBJ2-1	.	TRBD2	CASSQEGTSGRRRQFF	TGCGCCAGCAGCCAAGAGGGGACTAGCGGGAGAAGAAGGCAGTTCTTC
TRBV6-1	TRBJ2-5	few	.	CASSRAAEGETQYF	TGTGCCAGCAGCCGAGCGGCAGAGGGAGAGACCCAGTACTTC
TRBV3-1	TRBJ2-7	.	.	CASSQDLISYEQYF	TGTGCCAGCAGCCAAGATCTCATAAGCTACGAGCAGTACTTC
TRBV19	TRBJ1-1	.	.	CASSMAYLGTEAFF	TGTGCCAGTAGTATGGCCTACCTAGGAACTGAAGCTTTCTTT
TRBV7-2	TRBJ2-1	.	.	CASSDRLGYNEQFF	TGTGCCAGCTCTGACCGCCTTGGGTACAATGAGCAGTTCTTC
TRBV19	TRBJ2-7	.	TRBD2	CASSMGASGPGSPYEQYF	TGTGCCAGTAGTATGGGAGCTAGCGGTCCTGGGTCTCCCTACGAGCAGTACTTC
TRBV5-4	TRBJ1-1	.	TRBD1	CASSWDRVSTEAFF	TGTGCCAGCAGCTGGGACAGGGTGAGCACTGAAGCTTTCTTT
TRBV5-1	TRBJ2-7	once	.	CASSRGPSSYEQYF	TGCGCCAGCAGCCGGGGACCGAGCTCCTACGAGCAGTACTTC
TRBV5-1	TRBJ1-6	.	.	CASSLAGRGSSPLHF	TGCGCCAGCAGCTTGGCGGGCAGGGGAAGCTCACCCCTCCACTTT
TRBV6-5	TRBJ1-1	.	TRBD1	CASSYHGQGFMNTEAFF	TGTGCCAGCAGTTACCACGGACAGGGATTCATGAACACTGAAGCTTTCTTT
TRBV9	TRBJ2-1	.	TRBD2	CASSVDLAGYNEQFF	TGTGCCAGCAGCGTAGATCTAGCGGGGTACAATGAGCAGTTCTTC
TRBV6-1	TRBJ1-6	.	.	CASSVRAYNSPLHF	TGTGCCAGCAGTGTTAGAGCCTATAATTCACCCCTCCACTTT